The 25 T cell receptor beta chains given below trace back to one sample, sequenced in a study of blood T cell repertoires in COVID-19. Produced via immunoSEQ multiplex PCR; TCRdb's table is partial and in-frame only. This sample carries around 500,000 clones, 70% to 90% of them seen once, and the ten largest clones take approximately 2.9%. Material for sequencing was peripheral blood. The receptors shown here come from a human donor in a cohort sampled during active COVID-19.

The chain carries TRBV18 and TRBJ2-7, with a tentative D call TRBD1 (5 bases). Trimming took 11 bases from V and 2 from J, leaving 19 bases between them. The CDR3 has 14 amino acids. Germline values: CDR1 KGHSH, CDR2 LQKENI. The CDR3 DNA is TGTGCCTCAACAAGGGGCAGCCCCACCTACGAGCAGTACTTC. Translating it yields CASTRGSPTYEQYF.

V gene TRBV5-1 combines with J gene TRBJ2-3; tentative D call: TRBD2 (6 bases). Germline CDR1 and CDR2: SGHRS and YFSETQ. The CDR3 has 15 amino acids. Trimming shortened V by 4 bases and J by 4 bases, and 16 bases separated the two germline ends. The CDR3 DNA follows: TGCGCCAGCAGCCCCGTTTCCGGGAGTGCAGATACGCAGTATTTT. Its protein is CASSPVSGSADTQYF.

This clone was seen more than once but under ten times. This chain uses TRBV9 with TRBJ1-1; D is possibly TRBD1 (6 bases). This CDR3 is built from 18 residues. Trimming left V 0 bases short and J 1 base short, with 19 bases between. Germline V gives CDR1 SGDLS, CDR2 YYNGEE. The CDR3 spells CASSVVPLRGGQNTEAFF. CDR3 DNA: TGTGCCAGCAGCGTAGTCCCTTTGAGGGGGGGACAGAACACTGAAGCTTTCTTT.

This chain uses TRBV19 with TRBJ1-1, with D uncertain. The CDR3 covers 14 residues. Trimming removed 5 bases at V and 0 bases at J, with 10 bases between. CDR1 LNHDA and CDR2 SQIVND come from the germline V gene (reference sequence). As DNA, the CDR3 is TGTGCCAGTAGTTCCACATCGATGAACACTGAAGCTTTCTTT. Residues: CASSSTSMNTEAFF.

This clone was observed a handful of times. CDR3 amino acids: CTLDLGTRLGYTF. In DNA form, the CDR3 reads TGCACCCTGGATCTAGGGACTCGGTTAGGCTACACCTTC. V and J are TRBV29-1 and TRBJ1-2; tentatively, D is TRBD1 (5 bases). CDR3 length: 13 residues. Germline V gives CDR1 SQVTM, CDR2 ANQGSEA. Using reference TRBV29-1 and TRBJ1-2 for the parts outside the CDR3, the full variable domain is SAVISQKPSRDICQRGTSLTIQCQVDSQVTMMFWYRQQPGQSLTLIATANQGSEATYESGFVIDKFPISRPNLTFSTLTVSNMSPEDSSIYLCTLDLGTRLGYTFGSGTRLTVV.

This chain links TRBV11-3 with TRBJ2-3, with D possibly TRBD1 on 5 matching bases. The germline gives CDR1 SGHNT, CDR2 YENEEA. The CDR3 runs 15 residues. V lost 5 bases, J lost 2 bases, and 14 bases lay in between. In nucleotides, the CDR3 is TGTGCCAGCAGCCCTGGGGCGGAGAACACAGATACGCAGTATTTT. Protein sequence: CASSPGAENTDTQYF.

This chain links TRBV19 with TRBJ2-7, with 9 bases aligning to TRBD1. CDR1 is LNHDA and CDR2 is SQIVND in the germline V gene (reference sequence). V was pared by 5 bases and J by 2 bases, with 7 bases of the junction left unmatched. The CDR3 has 15 residues. The CDR3 region has the DNA TGTGCCAGTAGTTCCCAAGGGACAGGGACCTACGAGCAGTACTTC. This encodes CASSSQGTGTYEQYF. The complete variable domain, with remaining parts taken from reference TRBV19 and TRBJ2-7, reads DGGITQSPKYLFRKEGQNVTLSCEQNLNHDAMYWYRQDPGQGLRLIYYSQIVNDFQKGDIAEGYSVSREKKESFPLTVTSAQKNPTAFYLCASSSQGTGTYEQYFGPGTRLTVT.

The V call is TRBV27, the J call TRBJ2-7, with 8 bases aligning to TRBD2. Germline values: CDR1 MNHEY, CDR2 SMNVEV (reference sequence). The CDR3 sequence is 17 residues long. The trim removed 5 bases at V and 0 bases at J, leaving 12 bases unmatched. The CDR3 sequence: CASSPGGGRLSSYEQYF. The CDR3 region has the DNA TGTGCCAGCAGTCCTGGGGGCGGGAGGCTTAGCTCCTACGAGCAGTACTTC.

This clone was observed a handful of times. V usage is TRBV19 and J usage is TRBJ1-2, with D possibly being TRBD1 (6 bases). Trimming removed 4 bases at V and 3 bases at J, with 9 bases between. Per germline, CDR1 LNHDA and CDR2 SQIVND (reference sequence). CDR3 length equals 13 residues. CDR3 DNA sequence: TGTGCCAGTAGTAAACCAGGGGACTATGGCTACACCTTC. Its translation: CASSKPGDYGYTF. The entire variable domain, with the rest obtained from reference TRBV19 and TRBJ1-2, is as follows: DGGITQSPKYLFRKEGQNVTLSCEQNLNHDAMYWYRQDPGQGLRLIYYSQIVNDFQKGDIAEGYSVSREKKESFPLTVTSAQKNPTAFYLCASSKPGDYGYTFGSGTRLTVV.

This CDR3 reads CASSGSGSAQDTQYF. As DNA, the CDR3 is TGTGCCAGCAGCGGTAGCGGGAGCGCCCAAGATACGCAGTATTTT. This chain links TRBV7-9 with TRBJ2-3; 9 nucleotides align to TRBD2. V lost 5 bases and J lost 5; bases outside the gene matches: 8. Per germline, CDR1 SEHNR and CDR2 FQNEAQ (reference sequence). The CDR3 is made up of 15 amino acids.

The rearrangement uses TRBV5-1 and TRBJ2-1; D perhaps matches TRBD2 (6 bases). CDR3 length equals 16 residues. V lost 0 bases and J 9 bases, leaving 19 bases between the germline ends. Germline CDR1 reads SGHRS; CDR2 reads YFSETQ. CDR3 loop: CASSLARDTRESEQFF. The CDR3 DNA reads as TGCGCCAGCAGCTTGGCCCGGGATACGCGGGAAAGTGAGCAGTTCTTC.

The rearrangement uses TRBV19 and TRBJ1-1, with no clear D. CDR1 is LNHDA and CDR2 is SQIVND in the germline V gene (reference sequence). Deletions cut 5 bases from V and 1 base from J, with 11 bases between. This CDR3 comprises 14 residues. The CDR3 DNA reads as TGTGCCAGTAGTCGGAGGGTTGAGAACACTGAAGCTTTCTTT. Its protein product is CASSRRVENTEAFF.

The chain links TRBV18 to TRBJ1-5, with D possibly TRBD1 on 5 matching bases. Trimming took off 2 bases at V and 3 bases at J, with 11 bases between the two ends. Germline V gives CDR1 KGHSH, CDR2 LQKENI. There are 15 residues in the CDR3. The CDR3 loop is CASSPVEGNNQPQHF. The CDR3 DNA reads as TGTGCCAGCTCACCAGTGGAGGGGAACAATCAGCCCCAGCATTTT.

CDR3 in DNA: TGTGCCAGCAGTCTAGGAGGGTCCCTCCGCCCTGAAGCTTTCTTT. This codes for CASSLGGSLRPEAFF. The chain uses TRBV6-6 and TRBJ1-1; D uncertain. V gave up 5 bases and J gave up 6 bases, with 19 bases separating them. Germline-derived CDR1 and CDR2 are MNHNY and SVGAGI (reference sequence). The CDR3 is 15 amino acids.

The chain uses TRBV28 and TRBJ1-2; a weak D match, TRBD1 (6 bases). The length of the CDR3 is 13 residues. V was shortened by 6 bases and J by 13 bases, with 21 bases between the two germline ends. Germline-derived CDR1 and CDR2 are MDHEN and SYDVKM. The CDR3 sequence: CASSLRGDGGSTF. Here the CDR3 DNA reads TGTGCCAGCAGCCTAAGGGGGGACGGCGGGAGCACCTTC.

V gene TRBV19 combines with J gene TRBJ2-1, with 7 bases that match TRBD1. Germline assignment: CDR1 LNHDA and CDR2 SQIVND (reference sequence). This CDR3 comprises 14 residues. The trim removed 6 bases at V and 5 bases at J, leaving 7 bases unmatched. The CDR3 coding sequence is TGTGCCAGTAGAAGACAGGGCGGTAACAATGAGCAGTTCTTC. This gives the protein CASRRQGGNNEQFF.

A word on this clone: The junction shows a germline mismatch at one end, possibly a read error. This chain links TRBV7-7 with TRBJ2-1; 8 nucleotides line up with TRBD2. The CDR3 has 17 amino acids. The germline CDR1 and CDR2 sequences are SSHAT and FNYEAQ (reference sequence). In DNA form, the CDR3 reads TGTGCTAGCAGCTCCCTGGGAGCGGGGGCCTCCTACAATGAGCAGTTCTTC. The encoded protein is CASSSLGAGASYNEQFF.

CDR3 residues: CASSQDGTGSQPQHF. The CDR3 DNA follows: TGTGCCAGCAGCCAAGACGGTACAGGGAGTCAGCCCCAGCATTTT. The chain has TRBV3-1 (or the pseudogene TRBV3-2) and TRBJ1-5; weak D call: TRBD1 (6 bases). Germline-derived CDR1 and CDR2 are LGHDT and YNNKEL (reference sequence). The length of the CDR3 is 15 residues. V was trimmed by 0 bases and J by 6 bases, leaving 12 bases between them.

This sequence joins TRBV28 and TRBJ1-4; no reliable D call. Germline V lookup: CDR1 MDHEN, CDR2 SYDVKM. V lost 6 bases, J lost 8 bases, and 16 bases lay in between. The CDR3 is made up of 14 amino acids. The CDR3 sequence: CASSPTDYAEKLFF. The CDR3 nucleotides are TGTGCCAGCAGCCCAACCGATTATGCGGAAAAACTGTTTTTT. The full variable domain, rest sourced from reference TRBV28 and TRBJ1-4, is DVKVTQSSRYLVKRTGEKVFLECVQDMDHENMFWYRQDPGLGLRLIYFSYDVKMKEKGDIPEGYSVSREKKERFSLILESASTNQTSMYLCASSPTDYAEKLFFGSGTQLSVL.

The chain has TRBV27 and TRBJ1-6; maybe TRBD1 (5 bases). From germline, CDR1 is MNHEY and CDR2 SMNVEV (reference sequence). The CDR3 has 18 amino acids. V shed 3 bases and J shed 9 bases, with 24 bases lying between them. The DNA for the CDR3 is TGTGCCAGCAGTTTGTACTGGTTTGACAGCGGGGGAGGTTCACCCCTCCACTTT. It codes for CASSLYWFDSGGGSPLHF.

This clone appeared a few times. The chain couples TRBV28 to TRBJ1-1; 9 nucleotides line up with TRBD1. The CDR3 contains 14 residues. Germline V gene lookup returns CDR1 MDHEN and CDR2 SYDVKM. V dropped 7 bases and J dropped 1; count of bases not matched to a gene: 4. The CDR3 sequence: CASTLTGGNTEAFF. The CDR3 DNA reads TGTGCCAGCACCCTGACAGGGGGGAACACTGAAGCTTTCTTT.

This clone was counted between two and nine times. V gene TRBV18 combines with J gene TRBJ2-2; 8 positions agree with TRBD1. This CDR3 region has 15 residues. Losses at the gene ends were 3 bases for V and 6 bases for J; bases not matched to a gene: 6. CDR1 KGHSH and CDR2 LQKENI come from the germline V gene. The CDR3 spells CASSPDRGSAGELFF. The CDR3 region has the DNA TGTGCCAGCTCACCCGACAGGGGATCGGCCGGGGAGCTGTTTTTT.

This chain connects TRBV24-1 to TRBJ2-1; D is possibly TRBD2 (6 bases). V was cut by 4 bases and J by 0 bases, with 9 bases left in between. The CDR3 totals 15 residues. CDR1 and CDR2 from the germline V gene are KGHDR and SFDVKD. The CDR3 DNA follows: TGTGCCACCAGTGACCCCGGGAGCTCCTACAATGAGCAGTTCTTC. Its translation: CATSDPGSSYNEQFF.

The chain has TRBV6-5 and TRBJ1-6, with 8 nucleotides matching TRBD1. The J segment lost 7 bases and the V segment lost 5 bases, leaving 4 bases of the junction unmatched. The CDR3 is 14 amino acids. Germline CDR1 and CDR2: MNHEY and SVGAGI. CDR3 bases: TGTGCCAGCAGTCGACAGGGGACGAATTCACCCCTCCACTTT. Protein sequence: CASSRQGTNSPLHF.

V and J are TRBV6-5 and TRBJ2-3; the D gene is possibly TRBD1 (5 bases). This CDR3 has 13 residues. Per germline, CDR1 MNHEY and CDR2 SVGAGI. With 5 bases removed from V and 3 bases from J, the gap between germline ends came to 9 bases. CDR3 DNA: TGTGCCAGCAGTCAGGGTACGACAGATACGCAGTATTTT. This codes for CASSQGTTDTQYF.